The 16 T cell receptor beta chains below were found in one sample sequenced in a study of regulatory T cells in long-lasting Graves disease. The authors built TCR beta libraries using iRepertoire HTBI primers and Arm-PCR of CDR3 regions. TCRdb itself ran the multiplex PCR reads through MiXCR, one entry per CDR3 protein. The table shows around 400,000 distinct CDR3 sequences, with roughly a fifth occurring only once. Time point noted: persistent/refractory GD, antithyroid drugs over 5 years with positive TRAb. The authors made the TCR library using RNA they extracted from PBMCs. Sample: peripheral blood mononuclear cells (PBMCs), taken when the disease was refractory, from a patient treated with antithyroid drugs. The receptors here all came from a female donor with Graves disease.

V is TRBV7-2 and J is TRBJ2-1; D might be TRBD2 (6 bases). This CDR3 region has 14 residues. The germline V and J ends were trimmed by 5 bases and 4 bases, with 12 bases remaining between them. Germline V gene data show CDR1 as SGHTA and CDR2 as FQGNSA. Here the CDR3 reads CASSPLEGYNEQFF. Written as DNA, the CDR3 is TGTGCCAGCAGCCCTTTGGAGGGGTACAATGAGCAGTTCTTC.

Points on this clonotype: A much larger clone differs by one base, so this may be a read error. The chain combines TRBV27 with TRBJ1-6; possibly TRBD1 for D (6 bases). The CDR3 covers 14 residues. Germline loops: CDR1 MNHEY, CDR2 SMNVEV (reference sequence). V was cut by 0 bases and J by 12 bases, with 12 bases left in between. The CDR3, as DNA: TGTGCCAGCAGTTTATCTAGGGGGGGGTTACCCCTCCACTTT. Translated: CASSLSRGGLPLHF.

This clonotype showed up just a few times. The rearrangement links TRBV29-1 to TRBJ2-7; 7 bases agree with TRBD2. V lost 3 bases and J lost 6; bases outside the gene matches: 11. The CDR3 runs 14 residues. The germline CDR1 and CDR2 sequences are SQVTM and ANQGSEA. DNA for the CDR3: TGCAGCGTTGAGAGTGGACTAGGTGGGTCCGAGCAGTACTTC. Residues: CSVESGLGGSEQYF.

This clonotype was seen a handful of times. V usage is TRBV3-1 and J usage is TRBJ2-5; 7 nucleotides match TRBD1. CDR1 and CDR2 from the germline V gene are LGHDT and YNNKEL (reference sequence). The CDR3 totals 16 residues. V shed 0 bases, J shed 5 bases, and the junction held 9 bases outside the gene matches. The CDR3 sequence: CASSQETGVLGETQYF. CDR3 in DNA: TGTGCCAGCAGCCAAGAAACAGGGGTCCTGGGGGAGACCCAGTACTTC.

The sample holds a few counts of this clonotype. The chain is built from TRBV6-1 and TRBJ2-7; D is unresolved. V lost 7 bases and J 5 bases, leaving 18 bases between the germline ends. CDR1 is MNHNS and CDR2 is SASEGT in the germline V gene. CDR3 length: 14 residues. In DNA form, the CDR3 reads TGTGCCAGCACCTATCAAGACTCCCTCAACGAGCAGTACTTC. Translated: CASTYQDSLNEQYF.

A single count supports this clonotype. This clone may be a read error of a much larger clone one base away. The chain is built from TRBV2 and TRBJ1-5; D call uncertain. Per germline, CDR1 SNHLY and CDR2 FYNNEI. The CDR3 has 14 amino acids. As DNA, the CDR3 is TGTGCCGGCAGTGAGGAATTCCCGTCCCAGCCCCAGCATTTT. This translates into CAGSEEFPSQPQHF.

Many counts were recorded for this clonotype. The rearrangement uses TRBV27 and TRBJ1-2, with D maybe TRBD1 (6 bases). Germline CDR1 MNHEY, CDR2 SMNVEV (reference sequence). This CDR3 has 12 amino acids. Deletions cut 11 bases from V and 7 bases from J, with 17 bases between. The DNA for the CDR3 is TGTGCCCCGCGTTCAGGGGCTCGTGGCTACACCTTC. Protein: CAPRSGARGYTF.

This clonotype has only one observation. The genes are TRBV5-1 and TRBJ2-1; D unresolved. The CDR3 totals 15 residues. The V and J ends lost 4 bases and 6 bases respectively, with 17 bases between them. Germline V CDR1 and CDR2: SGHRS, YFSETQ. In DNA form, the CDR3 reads TGCGCCAGCAGCGTCCGGGCCGCCCAGAGCAATGAGCAGTTCTTC. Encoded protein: CASSVRAAQSNEQFF.

CDR3 sequence: CASSSRGEAPGEQYF. In DNA, the CDR3 is TGTGCCAGCAGCTCCCGAGGGGAGGCACCAGGGGAGCAGTACTTC. The genes are TRBV7-9 and TRBJ2-7; D might be TRBD2 (6 bases). Germline V gives CDR1 SEHNR, CDR2 FQNEAQ (reference sequence). The CDR3 is 15 amino acids. V gave up 4 bases and J gave up 7 bases, with 20 bases separating them.

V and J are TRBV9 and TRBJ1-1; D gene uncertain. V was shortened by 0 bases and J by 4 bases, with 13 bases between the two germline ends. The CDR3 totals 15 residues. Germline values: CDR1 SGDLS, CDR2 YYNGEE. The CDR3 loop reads CASSVDSGSGTEAFF. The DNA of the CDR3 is TGTGCCAGCAGCGTAGATAGTGGATCGGGCACTGAAGCTTTCTTT.

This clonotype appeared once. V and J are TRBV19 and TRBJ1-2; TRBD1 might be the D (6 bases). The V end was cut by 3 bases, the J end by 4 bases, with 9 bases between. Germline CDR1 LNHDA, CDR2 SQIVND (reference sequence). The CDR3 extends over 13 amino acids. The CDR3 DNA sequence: TGTGCCAGTAGTATGACAGGCTTCTATGGCTACACCTTC. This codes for CASSMTGFYGYTF.

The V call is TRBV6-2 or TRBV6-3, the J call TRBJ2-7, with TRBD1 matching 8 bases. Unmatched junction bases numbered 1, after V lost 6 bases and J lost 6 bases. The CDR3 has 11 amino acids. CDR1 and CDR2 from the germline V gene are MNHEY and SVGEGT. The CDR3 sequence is CASRTGGEQYF. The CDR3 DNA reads TGTGCCAGCAGAACAGGGGGCGAGCAGTACTTC.

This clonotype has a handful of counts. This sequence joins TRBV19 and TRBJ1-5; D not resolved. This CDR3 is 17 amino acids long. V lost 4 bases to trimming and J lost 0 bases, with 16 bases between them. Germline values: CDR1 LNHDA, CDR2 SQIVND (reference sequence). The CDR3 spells CASSTRRTAPSNQPQHF. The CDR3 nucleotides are TGTGCCAGTAGTACCAGACGGACGGCCCCTAGCAATCAGCCCCAGCATTTT.

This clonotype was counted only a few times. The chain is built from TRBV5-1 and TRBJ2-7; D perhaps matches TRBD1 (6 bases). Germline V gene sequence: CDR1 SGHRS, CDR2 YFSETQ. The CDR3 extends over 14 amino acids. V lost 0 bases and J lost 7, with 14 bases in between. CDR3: CASSLDTGTGEQYF. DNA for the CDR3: TGCGCCAGCAGCTTGGACACAGGGACGGGTGAGCAGTACTTC.

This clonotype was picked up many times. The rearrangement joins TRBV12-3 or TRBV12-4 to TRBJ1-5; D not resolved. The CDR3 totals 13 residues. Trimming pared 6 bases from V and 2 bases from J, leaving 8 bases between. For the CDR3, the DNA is TGTGCCAGCAGCTCAACACGCAATCAGCCCCAGCATTTT. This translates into CASSSTRNQPQHF.

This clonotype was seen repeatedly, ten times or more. CDR3: CASRRTEDTEAFF. The CDR3, as DNA: TGTGCCAGCAGACGGACCGAGGATACTGAAGCTTTCTTT. The genes are TRBV12-3 or TRBV12-4 and TRBJ1-1, with unresolved D. This CDR3 has 13 amino acids. V lost 6 bases to trimming and J lost 5 bases, with 13 bases between them.